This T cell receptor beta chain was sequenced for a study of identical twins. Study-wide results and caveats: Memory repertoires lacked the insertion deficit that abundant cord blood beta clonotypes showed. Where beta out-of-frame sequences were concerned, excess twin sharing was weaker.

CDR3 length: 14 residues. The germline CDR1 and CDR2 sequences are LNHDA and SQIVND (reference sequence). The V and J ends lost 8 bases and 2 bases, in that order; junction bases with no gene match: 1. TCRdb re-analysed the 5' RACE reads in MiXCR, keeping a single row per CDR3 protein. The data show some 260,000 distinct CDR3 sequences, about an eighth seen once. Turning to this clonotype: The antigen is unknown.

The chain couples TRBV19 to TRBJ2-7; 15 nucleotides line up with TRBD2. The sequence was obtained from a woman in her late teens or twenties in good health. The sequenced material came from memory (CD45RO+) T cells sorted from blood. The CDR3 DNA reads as TGTGCCAGTGGACTAGCGGGAGGGCCCTACGAGCAGTACTTC. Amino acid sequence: CASGLAGGPYEQYF.